Sequencing of this T cell receptor beta chain was carried out in a study of blood T cells in healthy people across ages. Findings and caveats of the study: Compared with aged donors, long-lived donors showed fewer expanded clones, suggesting selection. TCR beta diversity per million T cells fell roughly linearly with age.

This clonotype occurred many times. The antigen remains unidentified. Germline V gene lookup returns CDR1 SGHDT and CDR2 YYEEEE. The CDR3 contains 13 residues. V lost 1 base to trimming and J lost 4 bases, with 8 bases between them. Sample-barcoded 5' priming and a J-beta primer mix drove a second PCR of 7 to 11 cycles. Every molecule of cDNA carried a tag from a template-switch adaptor with 12 random nucleotides. TCRdb reprocessed the 5' RACE reads with MiXCR, giving one entry per CDR3 protein. The sample has roughly 1.9 million distinct CDR3 sequences, 30% to 40% seen once; the top ten hold 23%. The sample consisted of blood. The receptor comes from a human donor in good health. The V call is TRBV5-6, the J call TRBJ1-2; D uncertain. The CDR3: CASSLNGPYGYTF. The CDR3 DNA reads TGTGCCAGCAGCTTGAATGGGCCCTATGGCTACACCTTC.